These 29 T cell receptor beta chains were all obtained from the same sample, sequenced in a study of T cell changes during pregnancy in multiple sclerosis. Generated by immunoSEQ multiplex PCR, the TCRdb table keeps only in-frame clones and is missing some. Among 30,000 to 45,000 clones listed, just over 85% were seen once. Sequenced here: CD4+ T cells from peripheral blood mononuclear cells, sampled before pregnancy. The receptor source for this set is a female donor with multiple sclerosis, enrolled in a pregnancy study.

This chain links TRBV5-6 with TRBJ2-3; D is unresolved. The CDR3 extends over 11 amino acids. Germline V gene data show CDR1 as SGHDT and CDR2 as YYEEEE. V dropped 5 bases and J dropped 4 bases, with 5 bases sitting between them. The CDR3 spells CASRSADTQYF. DNA for the CDR3: TGTGCCAGCAGGTCGGCAGATACGCAGTATTTT.

The chain employs TRBV28 and TRBJ2-2; 7 positions match TRBD1. Germline V gene sequence: CDR1 MDHEN, CDR2 SYDVKM. J was trimmed by 6 bases and V by 6 bases; bases with no gene match: 10. The CDR3 extends over 15 amino acids. CDR3 sequence reads: CASSSGQVESGELFF. The CDR3 DNA sequence: TGTGCCAGCAGCTCCGGACAGGTGGAATCCGGGGAGCTGTTTTTT.

The rearrangement uses TRBV28 and TRBJ1-5; TRBD1 matches 8 bases. With V trimmed by 10 bases and J by 7 bases, 15 bases remained unmatched. In germline, CDR1 is MDHEN, CDR2 SYDVKM. This CDR3 spans 15 amino acids. CDR3 bases: TGTGCCACCGATACGACCGGGACAGGTCACCAGCCCCAGCATTTT. It yields the protein CATDTTGTGHQPQHF.

The chain links TRBV7-3 to TRBJ2-3; TRBD2 matches at 9 bases. V lost 1 base, J lost 5 bases, and 4 bases stayed unmatched. CDR3 length: 15 residues. Germline V gene data show CDR1 as SGHTA and CDR2 as FQGTGA. CDR3 protein: CASSLMAAGGDTQYF. The CDR3 bases are TGTGCCAGCAGCTTAATGGCAGCGGGAGGAGATACGCAGTATTTT.

This clone has just one count. This chain joins TRBV13 and TRBJ1-1; 10 bases are a match to TRBD1. CDR3 length: 17 residues. The germline V gene has CDR1 PRHDT and CDR2 FYEKMQ (reference sequence). After removal of 3 bases from V and 0 bases from J, the junction contained 7 bases not matched to a gene. Here the CDR3 reads CASSLRRDRGMNTEAFF. CDR3 DNA: TGTGCCAGCAGCTTGCGCCGGGACAGGGGCATGAACACTGAAGCTTTCTTT.

V gene TRBV4-3 combines with J gene TRBJ2-1; 9 nucleotides align to TRBD2. Germline loops: CDR1 LGHNA, CDR2 YSLEER. J lost 4 bases, V lost 0 bases, and 4 bases had no gene match. The CDR3 runs 16 residues. The CDR3 sequence is CASSQEAGGPYNEQFF. CDR3 DNA sequence: TGCGCCAGCAGCCAAGAGGCGGGAGGGCCGTACAATGAGCAGTTCTTC.

V gene TRBV7-6 combines with J gene TRBJ2-1; 9 nucleotides match TRBD2. This CDR3 has 14 amino acids. Germline CDR1 reads SGHVS; CDR2 reads FNYEAQ. The V and J ends lost 2 bases and 9 bases, in that order; junction bases with no gene match: 5. CDR3 DNA: TGTGCCAGCAGCTTAATAGCGGGAGTTAGTGAGCAGTTCTTC. Amino acid sequence: CASSLIAGVSEQFF.

This chain links TRBV18 with TRBJ1-5; 9 nucleotides agree with TRBD1. Germline values: CDR1 KGHSH, CDR2 LQKENI. This CDR3 comprises 18 residues. V was pared by 2 bases and J by 5 bases, with 13 bases of the junction left unmatched. The DNA of the CDR3 is TGTGCCAGCTCACCAAGGGGACAGGGCGGGCTCCAGGATCAGCCCCAGCATTTT. This translates into CASSPRGQGGLQDQPQHF.

The chain couples TRBV4-2 to TRBJ2-7; 8 bases fit TRBD1. The CDR3 is 14 amino acids. CDR1 and CDR2 from the germline V gene are LGHNA and YNFKEQ. V was pared by 4 bases and J by 3 bases, with 5 bases of the junction left unmatched. CDR3 sequence reads: CASSPVGQGYEQYF. CDR3 in DNA: TGTGCCAGCAGCCCGGTAGGACAGGGCTACGAGCAGTACTTC.

This clone was counted between two and nine times. The V and J genes are TRBV10-3 and TRBJ1-2; 9 bases map to TRBD1. The trim removed 5 bases at V and 6 bases at J, leaving 1 base unmatched. In germline, CDR1 is ENHRY, CDR2 SYGVKD. This CDR3 has 12 amino acids. In DNA, the CDR3 is TGTGCCATCAGTCGGGACAGGGATGGCTACACCTTC. Translation gives CAISRDRDGYTF.

This chain connects TRBV5-1 to TRBJ2-5; 12 bases map to TRBD2. The germline gives CDR1 SGHRS, CDR2 YFSETQ. This CDR3 comprises 15 residues. V lost 3 bases and J lost 5; bases outside the gene matches: 5. The CDR3 coding sequence is TGCGCCAGCAGCTCGACTAGCGGGAGTTCGGAGACCCAGTACTTC. Translating gives CASSSTSGSSETQYF. Drawing the rest from reference TRBV5-1 and TRBJ2-5, the complete variable domain is KAGVTQTPRYLIKTRGQQVTLSCSPISGHRSVSWYQQTPGQGLQFLFEYFSETQRNKGNFPGRFSGRQFSNSRSEMNVSTLELGDSALYLCASSSTSGSSETQYFGPGTRLLVL.

The gene calls are TRBV5-1 and TRBJ2-2; possible D gene TRBD2, 5 bases. The V gene's germline CDR1 is SGHRS and CDR2 YFSETQ. The CDR3 runs to 17 residues. V was cut by 1 base and J by 5 bases, with 18 bases left in between. CDR3 coding DNA: TGCGCCAGCAGCTTGATCGCGGGCCGTGAGAGAACCGGGGAGCTGTTTTTT. It translates to CASSLIAGRERTGELFF.

In regard to this clone: The identical CDR3 is also encoded by other nucleotide sequences in the sample. J is TRBJ2-7 and V is TRBV5-1; 7 nucleotides line up with TRBD2. V was clipped by 3 bases and J by 0 bases; unmatched bases: 3. Per the germline V gene, CDR1 is SGHRS and CDR2 is YFSETQ. The length of the CDR3 is 14 residues. The CDR3 loop reads CASSSSGYSYEQYF. The CDR3 DNA is TGCGCCAGCAGCTCTAGCGGATACTCCTACGAGCAGTACTTC.

V and J are TRBV18 and TRBJ2-7; 7 bases line up with TRBD1. CDR3 size: 14 residues. V shed 0 bases and J 3 bases; nucleotides not matched to a gene: 2. CDR1 and CDR2 (germline): KGHSH, LQKENI. CDR3 residues: CASSPPGQHYEQYF. The DNA of the CDR3 is TGTGCCAGCTCACCACCGGGACAGCACTACGAGCAGTACTTC.

The chain recombines TRBV7-2 with TRBJ2-7, with D tentatively TRBD2 (5 bases). The germline V gene encodes CDR1 SGHTA and CDR2 FQGNSA. V shed 1 base and J shed 3 bases, with 13 bases lying between them. There are 15 residues in the CDR3. The CDR3 sequence is CASSLGGPGIYEQYF. The CDR3 DNA sequence: TGTGCCAGCAGCTTAGGGGGTCCGGGGATCTACGAGCAGTACTTC.

On this clone: Sequence at one end of the junction differs from germline and may be a read error. The genes are TRBV7-7 and TRBJ2-5; 8 bases agree with TRBD1. The J call is doubtful: the DNA matches TRBJ2-7 better. The length of the CDR3 is 14 residues. In germline, CDR1 is SSHAT, CDR2 FNYEAQ (reference sequence). Here the CDR3 reads CASSSGTGPYEQYF. The CDR3, as DNA: TGTGCTAGCAGCTCCGGGACAGGTCCCTACGAGCAGTACTTC.

The CDR3 region has the DNA TGTGCCAGCAGCACCGGCGAGGGGGAAGGCTACACCTTC. This sequence encodes CASSTGEGEGYTF. This chain uses TRBV7-2 with TRBJ1-2, with TRBD1 as a possible D gene (6 bases). CDR3 length equals 13 residues. Between the trimmed V and J ends, which lost 5 bases and 8 bases, there was a span of 15 bases. Germline-derived CDR1 and CDR2 are SGHTA and FQGNSA. Based on the CDR3 plus reference TRBV7-2 and TRBJ1-2, the full variable domain is GAGVSQSPSNKVTEKGKDVELRCDPISGHTALYWYRQSLGQGLEFLIYFQGNSAPDKSGLPSDRFSAERTGGSVSTLTIQRTQQEDSAVYLCASSTGEGEGYTFGSGTRLTVV.

The chain is built from TRBV18 and TRBJ2-7, with 7 bases lining up with TRBD2. V was clipped by 3 bases and J by 4 bases; unmatched bases: 0. Germline-derived CDR1 and CDR2 are KGHSH and LQKENI. The CDR3 is 12 residues long. The CDR3 DNA reads TGTGCCAGCTCACCCGGGAGGTACGAGCAGTACTTC. It translates to CASSPGRYEQYF.

The chain couples TRBV29-1 to TRBJ2-7; D is perhaps TRBD1 (6 bases). The CDR3 is made up of 12 amino acids. The germline V and J ends were trimmed by 6 bases and 4 bases, with 13 bases remaining between them. The germline V gene has CDR1 SQVTM and CDR2 ANQGSEA. In nucleotides, the CDR3 is TGCAGCGTAAGCCTTACAGGGTACGAGCAGTACTTC. Its protein is CSVSLTGYEQYF.

The chain is built from TRBV28 and TRBJ2-1; 14 bases are shared with TRBD2. V gave up 5 bases and J gave up 7 bases; unmatched junction bases: 7. The CDR3 has 16 amino acids. Germline V CDR1 and CDR2: MDHEN, SYDVKM. The CDR3 loop is CASSVTSGRGPNEQFF. The CDR3 nucleotides read TGTGCCAGCAGTGTGACTAGCGGGAGGGGGCCAAATGAGCAGTTCTTC. The whole variable domain, filled in from reference TRBV28 and TRBJ2-1, reads DVKVTQSSRYLVKRTGEKVFLECVQDMDHENMFWYRQDPGLGLRLIYFSYDVKMKEKGDIPEGYSVSREKKERFSLILESASTNQTSMYLCASSVTSGRGPNEQFFGPGTRLTVL.

The chain couples TRBV10-3 to TRBJ1-3; D is unclear. Germline V gene sequence: CDR1 ENHRY, CDR2 SYGVKD. CDR3 length: 16 amino acids. The V gene lost 5 bases and the J gene lost 0 bases, with 14 bases spanning the gap. In DNA, the CDR3 is TGTGCCATCAGTCCCCGGGAAGAACTCTCTGGAAACACCATATATTTT. It encodes CAISPREELSGNTIYF.

The chain uses TRBV6-1 and TRBJ2-1, with no clear D. The V gene's germline CDR1 is MNHNS and CDR2 SASEGT. V lost 7 bases and J lost 10, with 17 bases in between. The CDR3 spans 13 residues. In nucleotides, the CDR3 is TGTGCCAGCACCCAAATAAACTCCAGGGAGCAGTTCTTC. Its translation: CASTQINSREQFF.

This clone was seen a few times. The chain recombines TRBV5-1 with TRBJ1-3; 7 positions agree with TRBD1. There are 14 residues in the CDR3. Trimming at V came to 4 bases and at J to 0 bases, leaving 1 base not matched to a gene. Germline CDR1 and CDR2: SGHRS and YFSETQ. The CDR3 DNA sequence: TGCGCCAGCAGCCGACAGGGCTCTGGAAACACCATATATTTT. Protein product: CASSRQGSGNTIYF.

V gene TRBV30 combines with J gene TRBJ2-5; TRBD2 aligns across 8 bases. Trimming cost V 2 bases and J 5 bases; bases outside gene matches: 10. Looked up from germline, CDR1 is GTSNPN and CDR2 is SVGIG (reference sequence). The CDR3 sequence is 15 residues long. The DNA of the CDR3 is TGTGCCTGGAGTATCGGGGGGGCGTATGCGGAGACCCAGTACTTC. This codes for CAWSIGGAYAETQYF.

The chain couples TRBV19 to TRBJ2-5; D not resolved. V lost 3 bases to trimming and J lost 7 bases, with 18 bases between them. CDR1 is LNHDA and CDR2 is SQIVND in the germline V gene (reference sequence). The CDR3 has 15 residues. The CDR3 coding sequence is TGTGCCAGTAGTATTCAGACTGGAGCTAAGACGACCCAGTACTTC. The encoded protein is CASSIQTGAKTTQYF. The full variable domain, with the rest looked up from reference TRBV19 and TRBJ2-5, is DGGITQSPKYLFRKEGQNVTLSCEQNLNHDAMYWYRQDPGQGLRLIYYSQIVNDFQKGDIAEGYSVSREKKESFPLTVTSAQKNPTAFYLCASSIQTGAKTTQYFGPGTRLLVL.

This chain uses TRBV7-9 with TRBJ1-5; D ambiguous. The CDR3 extends over 16 amino acids. Trimming stripped 2 bases from V and 0 bases from J, with 11 bases between. The germline CDR1 and CDR2 sequences are SEHNR and FQNEAQ (reference sequence). This CDR3 is CASSLSRSYSNQPQHF. CDR3 DNA: TGTGCCAGCAGCTTAAGCCGGAGTTATAGCAATCAGCCCCAGCATTTT. Complete variable domain (other parts from reference TRBV7-9 and TRBJ1-5): DTGVSQNPRHKITKRGQNVTFRCDPISEHNRLYWYRQTLGQGPEFLTYFQNEAQLEKSRLLSDRFSAERPKGSFSTLEIQRTEQGDSAMYLCASSLSRSYSNQPQHFGDGTRLSIL.

The chain recombines TRBV13 with TRBJ2-7; 8 nucleotides agree with TRBD1. With 4 bases clipped from V and 1 base from J, the junction kept 9 bases outside the gene matches. CDR1 PRHDT and CDR2 FYEKMQ come from the germline V gene (reference sequence). The CDR3 contains 16 residues. The CDR3 sequence: CASSSLGQGRSYEQYF. The CDR3 DNA reads as TGTGCCAGCAGCTCCCTCGGACAGGGTAGGTCCTACGAGCAGTACTTC.

This rearrangement joins TRBV18 to TRBJ2-6; maybe TRBD1 (5 bases). The CDR3 length is 17 residues. Germline V gene lookup returns CDR1 KGHSH and CDR2 LQKENI. Trimming cost V 1 base and J 2 bases, with 12 bases left between them. The CDR3 DNA sequence: TGTGCCAGCTCACCACGAAGGTCAGGGCCTGGGGCCAACGTCCTGACTTTC. Encoded protein: CASSPRRSGPGANVLTF.

The chain carries TRBV7-3 and TRBJ1-1; D uncertain. Germline CDR1 and CDR2: SGHTA and FQGTGA. Trimming removed 5 bases from V and 1 base from J, with 11 bases in between. The CDR3 has 14 residues. The CDR3, as DNA: TGTGCCAGCAGCCCGGGCGGGGAGAACACTGAAGCTTTCTTT. This gives the protein CASSPGGENTEAFF.